The 23 T cell receptor beta chains reported below all come from one sample, sequenced in a study of shared clonotypes between healthy human individuals. The protocol was immunoSEQ multiplex PCR, while the TCRdb copy is restricted to in-frame clones and leaves out a portion. The data hold about 2 million clones, with 90% to 95% observed a single time. Sequencing used naive CD4+ T cells sorted from blood. Indicated subset: CD45RA+ positively selected. These receptors all stem from a young man in good health.

The CDR3 spells CASSQETVGSGYTF. CDR3 nucleotide sequence: TGCGCCAGCAGCCAGGAGACTGTGGGAAGCGGCTACACCTTC. V is TRBV4-3 and J is TRBJ1-2; D not resolved. CDR1 is LGHNA and CDR2 is YSLEER in the germline V gene. Trimming took 3 bases from V and 8 from J, leaving 16 bases between them. The CDR3 consists of 14 residues.

Note on this clone: This clone may be a read error of a much larger clone one base away. Other DNA variants within this sample encode the same CDR3. V and J are TRBV13 and TRBJ2-7, with D hard to call. The V end was cut by 0 bases, the J end by 3 bases, with 0 bases between. Germline V lookup: CDR1 PRHDT, CDR2 FYEKMQ (reference sequence). This CDR3 spans 11 amino acids. CDR3 nucleotide sequence: TGTGCCAGCAGCTTAGGCTACGAGCAGTACTTC. The encoded protein is CASSLGYEQYF. Full variable domain (missing parts from reference TRBV13 and TRBJ2-7): AAGVIQSPRHLIKEKRETATLKCYPIPRHDTVYWYQQGPGQDPQFLISFYEKMQSDKGSIPDRFSAQQFSDYHSELNMSSLELGDSALYFCASSLGYEQYFGPGTRLTVT.

This chain connects TRBV11-2 to TRBJ2-2; no clear D. Between the trimmed V and J ends, which lost 2 bases and 7 bases, there was a span of 5 bases. The CDR3 covers 12 residues. Germline CDR1 SGHAT, CDR2 FQNNGV. CDR3 amino acids: CASSLYVGELFF. The CDR3 bases are TGTGCCAGCAGCTTATATGTCGGGGAGCTGTTTTTT.

The V gene is TRBV18, the J gene TRBJ2-7; tentatively, D is TRBD2 (5 bases). Trimming shortened V by 3 bases and J by 0 bases, and 15 bases separated the two germline ends. In germline, CDR1 is KGHSH, CDR2 LQKENI. CDR3 size: 16 residues. The CDR3 region has the DNA TGTGCCAGCTCACCCCGTAAAGCGGAAAGCTCCTACGAGCAGTACTTC. Encoded protein: CASSPRKAESSYEQYF.

This chain uses TRBV30 with TRBJ2-7; D remains unclear. V shed 4 bases and J shed 3 bases, with 13 bases lying between them. This CDR3 comprises 13 residues. Germline CDR1 reads GTSNPN; CDR2 reads SVGIG (reference sequence). CDR3 bases: TGTGCCTGGAAGTCGGGCAGTCACTACGAGCAGTACTTC. Its translation is CAWKSGSHYEQYF. Full variable domain (outside the CDR3, taken from reference TRBV30 and TRBJ2-7): SQTIHQWPATLVQPVGSPLSLECTVEGTSNPNLYWYRQAAGRGLQLLFYSVGIGQISSEVPQNLSASRPQDRQFILSSKKLLLSDSGFYLCAWKSGSHYEQYFGPGTRLTVT.

The CDR3 protein is CAISPGGAGELFF. The CDR3 DNA reads as TGTGCCATCAGTCCGGGGGGGGCCGGGGAGCTGTTTTTT. The V and J genes are TRBV10-3 and TRBJ2-2; 8 bases are shared with TRBD2. The CDR3 is 13 residues long. Trimming cost V 5 bases and J 6 bases; bases outside gene matches: 2. Looked up from germline, CDR1 is ENHRY and CDR2 is SYGVKD.

V and J are TRBV19 and TRBJ2-7; tentative D call: TRBD1 (5 bases). This CDR3 region has 13 residues. Looked up from germline, CDR1 is LNHDA and CDR2 is SQIVND (reference sequence). Between the trimmed V and J ends, which lost 0 bases and 9 bases, there was a span of 12 bases. The CDR3 DNA is TGTGCCAGTAGTATAGAGGGCGGCCAGGGGCAGTACTTC. It encodes CASSIEGGQGQYF.

The CDR3 protein is CASSSHTEAFF. The CDR3, as DNA: TGTGCCAGCAGCAGCCACACTGAAGCTTTCTTT. This rearrangement joins TRBV7-6 to TRBJ1-1; D unresolved. Germline lookup yields CDR1 SGHVS and CDR2 FNYEAQ. The CDR3 totals 11 residues. Trimming took off 5 bases at V and 3 bases at J, with 4 bases between the two ends.

V usage is TRBV27 and J usage is TRBJ2-7; 11 bases agree with TRBD2. The CDR3 contains 16 residues. Germline V gene data show CDR1 as MNHEY and CDR2 as SMNVEV (reference sequence). The trim removed 1 base at V and 2 bases at J, leaving 4 bases unmatched. The CDR3 DNA reads TGTGCCAGCAGTTTATACCCACTAGCGGGGGCCTACGAGCAGTACTTC. It yields the protein CASSLYPLAGAYEQYF.

The genes are TRBV2 and TRBJ2-2; 8 nucleotides agree with TRBD1. V lost 10 bases, J lost 6 bases, and 4 bases stayed unmatched. This CDR3 is built from 12 residues. The germline V gene has CDR1 SNHLY and CDR2 FYNNEI. The CDR3: CATGQGAGELFF. CDR3 nucleotide sequence: TGTGCCACTGGACAGGGCGCCGGGGAGCTGTTTTTT.

The CDR3 loop reads CASRLISGSSYEQYF. The CDR3 nucleotides are TGCGCCAGCAGATTAATTAGCGGGAGCTCCTACGAGCAGTACTTC. The chain joins TRBV5-1 to TRBJ2-7, with 9 bases identical to TRBD2. The V and J ends lost 5 bases and 0 bases, in that order; junction bases with no gene match: 6. In germline, CDR1 is SGHRS, CDR2 YFSETQ. The CDR3 totals 15 residues.

The chain employs TRBV5-1 and TRBJ2-7; D is possibly TRBD1 (5 bases). The germline V gene has CDR1 SGHRS and CDR2 YFSETQ. The CDR3 covers 14 residues. V was clipped by 0 bases and J by 3 bases, with 10 bases between them. The CDR3, as DNA: TGCGCCAGCAGCTTGGTGGGGCCAGACTACGAGCAGTACTTC. This translates into CASSLVGPDYEQYF.

V is TRBV7-2 and J is TRBJ2-7; D may be TRBD1 (5 bases). CDR3 size: 14 residues. CDR1 SGHTA and CDR2 FQGNSA come from the germline V gene. The ends were cut back, 1 base at V and 3 bases at J, with 10 bases in the middle. The DNA of the CDR3 is TGTGCCAGCAGCTTAGAGGGCAGGGTCTACGAGCAGTACTTC. It encodes CASSLEGRVYEQYF.

This chain uses TRBV10-3 with TRBJ2-7; 10 bases are a match to TRBD2. From germline, CDR1 is ENHRY and CDR2 SYGVKD. V lost 2 bases and J lost 4; bases outside the gene matches: 5. The CDR3 extends over 15 amino acids. CDR3 bases: TGTGCCATCAGTGAGCTCCTAGCGGGAGAGTACGAGCAGTACTTC. This sequence encodes CAISELLAGEYEQYF.

In regard to this clone: In the same sample, other DNA sequences code for this CDR3. V and J are TRBV7-2 and TRBJ2-3; no definite D call. Germline loops: CDR1 SGHTA, CDR2 FQGNSA. CDR3 length equals 12 residues. V gave up 5 bases and J gave up 5 bases, with 8 bases separating them. The CDR3 nucleotides are TGTGCCAGCAGCCCCTTCCGAGATACGCAGTATTTT. Amino acids: CASSPFRDTQYF.

V usage is TRBV7-2 and J usage is TRBJ2-7, with TRBD2 identical over 9 bases. CDR3 length: 15 residues. V lost 1 base, J lost 1 base, and 2 bases stayed unmatched. CDR1 SGHTA and CDR2 FQGNSA come from the germline V gene. The CDR3 nucleotides are TGTGCCAGCAGCTTAGTTAGCGGGAGTTCCTACGAGCAGTACTTC. It codes for CASSLVSGSSYEQYF.

To note about this clone: A junction boundary mismatches the germline segment, possibly from a read error. J is TRBJ1-1 and V is TRBV7-7; D unclear. Germline CDR1 reads SSHAT; CDR2 reads FNYEAQ (reference sequence). This CDR3 is 13 amino acids long. For the CDR3, the DNA is TGTGCTAGCAGCTTAGTGGAGCGTGGGCCTGCTTTCTTT. Translating it yields CASSLVERGPAFF.

About this clone itself: Other DNA sequences of this sample code for an identical CDR3. The chain combines TRBV28 with TRBJ1-5; D gene ambiguous. Germline V CDR1 and CDR2: MDHEN, SYDVKM. Trimming cost V 5 bases and J 3 bases, with 5 bases left between them. The CDR3 covers 12 residues. CDR3 protein: CASSRPNQPQHF. DNA for the CDR3: TGTGCCAGCAGTCGACCCAATCAGCCCCAGCATTTT.

This chain connects TRBV9 to TRBJ2-3; 11 bases map to TRBD2. The V gene's germline CDR1 is SGDLS and CDR2 YYNGEE. This CDR3 is 16 amino acids long. Losses at the gene ends were 1 base for V and 2 bases for J; bases not matched to a gene: 3. The CDR3 sequence is CASSVQTSGDTDTQYF. The CDR3 nucleotides read TGTGCCAGCAGCGTACAGACTAGCGGGGACACAGATACGCAGTATTTT.

The chain is built from TRBV28 and TRBJ1-2; a weak D match, TRBD1 (5 bases). Germline V gene data show CDR1 as MDHEN and CDR2 as SYDVKM. The CDR3 runs to 11 residues. The V and J ends lost 5 bases and 8 bases respectively, with 9 bases between them. The DNA for the CDR3 is TGTGCCAGCAGTCCAGGGTCGGGCTACACCTTC. Amino acid sequence: CASSPGSGYTF.

The chain combines TRBV5-4 with TRBJ2-5; 12 positions match TRBD2. Germline V gene lookup returns CDR1 SGHNT and CDR2 YYREEE (reference sequence). The CDR3 contains 16 residues. After removal of 3 bases from V and 5 bases from J, the junction contained 8 bases not matched to a gene. CDR3 region: CASSSSSGGAGETQYF. The CDR3 coding sequence is TGTGCCAGCAGCTCCTCTAGCGGGGGGGCTGGGGAGACCCAGTACTTC.

The CDR3 bases are TGTGCCAGTACGGAGGGGCTTTATAATTCACCCCTCCACTTT. Translation: CASTEGLYNSPLHF. This chain uses TRBV19 with TRBJ1-6; D is possibly TRBD1 (5 bases). CDR3 length equals 14 residues. The germline gives CDR1 LNHDA, CDR2 SQIVND (reference sequence). Trimming stripped 7 bases from V and 4 bases from J, with 11 bases between.

The rearrangement joins TRBV19 to TRBJ1-5; D ambiguous. Germline lookup yields CDR1 LNHDA and CDR2 SQIVND (reference sequence). This CDR3 is 15 amino acids long. V was clipped by 7 bases and J by 4 bases, with 17 bases between them. DNA of the CDR3: TGTGCCAGTACCGATCACGTCTCAAGTAATCAGCCCCAGCATTTT. This gives the protein CASTDHVSSNQPQHF.